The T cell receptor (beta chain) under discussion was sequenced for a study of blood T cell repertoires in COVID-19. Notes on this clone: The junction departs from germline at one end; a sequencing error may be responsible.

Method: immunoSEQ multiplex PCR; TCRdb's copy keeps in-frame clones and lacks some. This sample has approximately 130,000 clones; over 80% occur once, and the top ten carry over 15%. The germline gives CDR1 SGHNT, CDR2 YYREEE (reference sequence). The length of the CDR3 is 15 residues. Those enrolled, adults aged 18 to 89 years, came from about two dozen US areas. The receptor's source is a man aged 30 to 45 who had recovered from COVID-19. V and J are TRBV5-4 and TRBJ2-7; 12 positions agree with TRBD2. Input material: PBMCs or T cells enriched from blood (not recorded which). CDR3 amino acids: CTSSPTSGSNYEQYF. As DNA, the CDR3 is TGTACCAGCAGCCCGACTAGCGGGAGTAACTACGAGCAGTACTTC. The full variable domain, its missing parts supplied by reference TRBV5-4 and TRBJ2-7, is ETGVTQSPTHLIKTRGQQVTLRCSSQSGHNTVSWYQQALGQGPQFIFQYYREEENGRGNFPPRFSGLQFPNYSSELNVNALELDDSALYLCTSSPTSGSNYEQYFGPGTRLTVT.